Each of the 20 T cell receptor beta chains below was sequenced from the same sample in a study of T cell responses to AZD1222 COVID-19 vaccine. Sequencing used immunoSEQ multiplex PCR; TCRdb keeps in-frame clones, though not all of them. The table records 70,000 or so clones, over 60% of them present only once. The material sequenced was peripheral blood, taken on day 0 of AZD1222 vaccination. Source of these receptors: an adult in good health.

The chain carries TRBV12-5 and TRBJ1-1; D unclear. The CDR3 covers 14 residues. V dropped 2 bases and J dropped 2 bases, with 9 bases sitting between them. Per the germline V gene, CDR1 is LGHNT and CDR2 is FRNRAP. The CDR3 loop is CASGLPTRNTEAFF. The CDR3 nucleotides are TGTGCTAGTGGTTTGCCTACTAGAAACACTGAAGCTTTCTTT.

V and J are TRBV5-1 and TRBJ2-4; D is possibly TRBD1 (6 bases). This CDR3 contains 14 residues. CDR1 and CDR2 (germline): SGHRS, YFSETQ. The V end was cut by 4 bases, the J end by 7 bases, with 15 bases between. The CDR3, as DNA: TGCGCCAGCAGCCTGTCAGGGGATTGGAACATTCAGTACTTC. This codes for CASSLSGDWNIQYF.

CDR3 coding DNA: TGTGCCAGCAGCTTCCGGGGACACAACACAGATACGCAGTATTTT. Amino acids: CASSFRGHNTDTQYF. The V gene is TRBV7-8, the J gene TRBJ2-3, with D tentatively TRBD1 (6 bases). Germline loops: CDR1 SGHVS, CDR2 FQNEAQ. V was shortened by 3 bases and J by 2 bases, with 12 bases between the two germline ends. There are 15 residues in the CDR3.

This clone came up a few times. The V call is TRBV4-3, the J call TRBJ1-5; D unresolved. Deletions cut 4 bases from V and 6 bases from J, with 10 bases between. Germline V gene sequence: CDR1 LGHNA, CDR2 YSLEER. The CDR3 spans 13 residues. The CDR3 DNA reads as TGCGCCAGCAGCCCATCGCCTGGTCAGCCCCAGCATTTT. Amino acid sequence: CASSPSPGQPQHF.

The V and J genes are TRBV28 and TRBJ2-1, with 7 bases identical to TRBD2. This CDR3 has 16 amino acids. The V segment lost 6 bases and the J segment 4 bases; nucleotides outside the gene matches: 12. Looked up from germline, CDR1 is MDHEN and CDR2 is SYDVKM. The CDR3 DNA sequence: TGTGCCAGCAGGATAGGCGGGGGAACAAGGTACAATGAGCAGTTCTTC. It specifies CASRIGGGTRYNEQFF.

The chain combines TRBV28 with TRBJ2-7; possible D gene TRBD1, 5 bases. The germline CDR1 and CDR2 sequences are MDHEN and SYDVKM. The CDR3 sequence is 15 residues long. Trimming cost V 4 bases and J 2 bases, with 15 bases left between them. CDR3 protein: CASSSIGRGPYEQYF. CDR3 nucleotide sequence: TGTGCCAGCAGTTCCATAGGTAGGGGCCCCTACGAGCAGTACTTC.

The CDR3 DNA reads as TGCGCCAGCAGGGGGCAGGAGGTACCCCAAGAGACCCAGTACTTC. It translates to CASRGQEVPQETQYF. The chain employs TRBV5-1 and TRBJ2-5; tentatively, D is TRBD1 or TRBD2 (5 bases each). V was cut by 5 bases and J by 1 base, with 15 bases left in between. From germline, CDR1 is SGHRS and CDR2 YFSETQ. The CDR3 contains 15 residues.

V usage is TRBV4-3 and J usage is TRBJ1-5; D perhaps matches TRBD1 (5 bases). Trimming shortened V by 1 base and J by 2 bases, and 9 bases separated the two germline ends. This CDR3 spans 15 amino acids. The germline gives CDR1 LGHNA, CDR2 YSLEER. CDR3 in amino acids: CASSQAGGRNQPQHF. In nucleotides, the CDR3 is TGCGCCAGCAGCCAAGCTGGGGGTCGCAATCAGCCCCAGCATTTT.

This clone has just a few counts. CDR3 in DNA: TGTGCCAGCAGAAACGGGGGGCGGGGGGGCTCCTCCTACGAGCAGTACTTC. It codes for CASRNGGRGGSSYEQYF. The V gene is TRBV28, the J gene TRBJ2-7, with 9 nucleotides matching TRBD2. With V trimmed by 6 bases and J by 0 bases, 12 bases remained unmatched. The CDR3 sequence is 17 residues long. Germline V gives CDR1 MDHEN, CDR2 SYDVKM.

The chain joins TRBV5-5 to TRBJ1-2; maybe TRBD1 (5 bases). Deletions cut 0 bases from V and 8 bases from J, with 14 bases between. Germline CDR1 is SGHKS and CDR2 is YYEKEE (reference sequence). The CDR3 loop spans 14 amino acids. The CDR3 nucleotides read TGTGCCAGCAGCTTGGGGGACCCGATCACAGGCTACACCTTC. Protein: CASSLGDPITGYTF.

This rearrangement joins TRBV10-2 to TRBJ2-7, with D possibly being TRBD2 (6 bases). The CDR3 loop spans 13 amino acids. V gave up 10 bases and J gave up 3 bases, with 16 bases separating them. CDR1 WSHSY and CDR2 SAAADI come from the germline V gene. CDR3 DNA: TGCGCCACCCTTATGGGGGGAGGCTACGAGCAGTACTTC. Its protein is CATLMGGGYEQYF.

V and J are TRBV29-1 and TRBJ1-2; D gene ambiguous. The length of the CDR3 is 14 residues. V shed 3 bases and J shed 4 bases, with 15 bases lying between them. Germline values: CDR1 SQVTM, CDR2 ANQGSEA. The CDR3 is CSVDLDFEFYGYTF. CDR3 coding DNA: TGCAGCGTTGATTTGGACTTCGAGTTCTATGGCTACACCTTC.

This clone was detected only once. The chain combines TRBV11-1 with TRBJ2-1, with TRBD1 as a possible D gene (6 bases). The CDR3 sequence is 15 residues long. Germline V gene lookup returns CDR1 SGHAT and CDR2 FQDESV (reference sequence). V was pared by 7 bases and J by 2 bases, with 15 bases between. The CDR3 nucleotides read TGTGCCAGCACCCAAACAGGGAAAACCTACAATGAGCAGTTCTTC. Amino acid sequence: CASTQTGKTYNEQFF.

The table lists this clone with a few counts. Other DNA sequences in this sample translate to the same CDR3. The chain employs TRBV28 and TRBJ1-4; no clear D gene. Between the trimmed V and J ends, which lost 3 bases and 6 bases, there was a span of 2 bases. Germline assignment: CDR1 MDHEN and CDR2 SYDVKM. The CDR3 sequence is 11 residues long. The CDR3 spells CASSFDEKLFF. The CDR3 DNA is TGTGCCAGCAGTTTTGATGAAAAACTGTTTTTT.

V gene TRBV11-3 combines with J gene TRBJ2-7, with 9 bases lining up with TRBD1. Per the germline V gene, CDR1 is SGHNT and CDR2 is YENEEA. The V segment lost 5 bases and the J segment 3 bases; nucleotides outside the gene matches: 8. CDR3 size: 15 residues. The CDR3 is CASSPGTGPNYEQYF. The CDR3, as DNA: TGTGCCAGCAGCCCCGGGACAGGGCCAAACTACGAGCAGTACTTC.

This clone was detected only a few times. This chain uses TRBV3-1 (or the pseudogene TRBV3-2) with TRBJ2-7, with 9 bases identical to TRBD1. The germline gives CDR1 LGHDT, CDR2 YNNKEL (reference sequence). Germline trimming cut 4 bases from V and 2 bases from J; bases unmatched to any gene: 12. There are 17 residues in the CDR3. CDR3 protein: CASSLLPPGQGAYEQYF. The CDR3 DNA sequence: TGTGCCAGCAGCCTCCTCCCTCCGGGACAGGGAGCCTACGAGCAGTACTTC.

CDR3 sequence (DNA): TGTGCCAGCAGCCCGGGACAGGGGACAGAGACCCAGTACTTC. This encodes CASSPGQGTETQYF. The V call is TRBV11-2, the J call TRBJ2-5; TRBD1 matches at 10 bases. CDR1 SGHAT and CDR2 FQNNGV come from the germline V gene. The CDR3 runs 14 residues. Trimming removed 5 bases from V and 4 bases from J; junction bases left unmatched: 4.

This CDR3 reads CATIPSGASGGAQPQHF. In DNA form, the CDR3 reads TGTGCCACGATCCCCTCCGGAGCTAGTGGGGGCGCTCAGCCCCAGCATTTT. The chain recombines TRBV19 with TRBJ1-5, with a tentative D call TRBD1 (6 bases). Germline lookup yields CDR1 LNHDA and CDR2 SQIVND (reference sequence). Trimming removed 10 bases from V and 6 bases from J, with 28 bases in between. The CDR3 consists of 17 residues.

CDR3 DNA sequence: TGTGCCAGCAGGGCAGGTGCTTCGACTGAAGCTTTCTTT. Translated: CASRAGASTEAFF. The rearrangement links TRBV25-1 to TRBJ1-1; D is unclear. The germline V gene encodes CDR1 MGHDK and CDR2 SYGVNS. V lost 6 bases to trimming and J lost 5 bases, with 13 bases between them. This CDR3 is 13 amino acids long.

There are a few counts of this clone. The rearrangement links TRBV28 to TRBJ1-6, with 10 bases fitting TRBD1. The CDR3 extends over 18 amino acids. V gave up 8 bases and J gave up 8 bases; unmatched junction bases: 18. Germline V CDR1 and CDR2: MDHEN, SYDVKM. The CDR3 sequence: CASRPPGQGFSFDSPLHF. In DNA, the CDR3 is TGTGCCAGCCGACCACCGGGACAGGGGTTTTCTTTTGATTCACCCCTCCACTTT.